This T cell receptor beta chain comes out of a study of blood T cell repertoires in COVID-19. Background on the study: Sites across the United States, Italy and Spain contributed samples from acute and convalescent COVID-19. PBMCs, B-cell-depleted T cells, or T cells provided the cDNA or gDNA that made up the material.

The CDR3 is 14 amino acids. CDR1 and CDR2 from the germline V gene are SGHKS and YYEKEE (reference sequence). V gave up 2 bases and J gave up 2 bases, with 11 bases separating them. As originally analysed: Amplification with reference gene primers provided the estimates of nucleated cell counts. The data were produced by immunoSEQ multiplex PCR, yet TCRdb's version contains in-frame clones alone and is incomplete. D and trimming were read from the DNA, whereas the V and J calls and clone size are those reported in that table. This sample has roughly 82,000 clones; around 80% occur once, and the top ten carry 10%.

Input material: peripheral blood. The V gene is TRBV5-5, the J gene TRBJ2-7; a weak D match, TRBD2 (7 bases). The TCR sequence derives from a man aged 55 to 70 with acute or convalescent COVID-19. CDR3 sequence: CASSFDGGPYEQYF. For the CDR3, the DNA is TGTGCCAGCAGCTTTGACGGGGGGCCCTACGAGCAGTACTTC. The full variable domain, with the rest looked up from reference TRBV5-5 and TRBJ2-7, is DAGVTQSPTHLIKTRGQQVTLRCSPISGHKSVSWYQQVLGQGPQFIFQYYEKEERGRGNFPDRFSARQFPNYSSELNVNALLLGDSALYLCASSFDGGPYEQYFGPGTRLTVT.